Below are 5 T cell receptor beta chains sequenced from a single sample in a study of blood T cells in healthy people across ages. Sample-barcoded 5' priming and a J-beta primer mix drove a second PCR of about 6 to 12 cycles. TCRdb used MiXCR to reprocess the 5' RACE reads, holding one entry per CDR3 protein. The table includes around 2 million distinct CDR3 sequences, roughly two fifths detected once. Sample: blood. The receptor set was obtained from a human donor in good health.

The J gene is TRBJ1-1, the V gene TRBV6-5; D remains unclear. Deletions cut 4 bases from V and 6 bases from J, with 15 bases between. The CDR3 extends over 14 amino acids. Germline CDR1 reads MNHEY; CDR2 reads SVGAGI. CDR3 coding DNA: TGTGCCAGCAGTTCCATATCTGTGGACCCTGAAGCTTTCTTT. Its translation is CASSSISVDPEAFF.

The chain combines TRBV3-1 with TRBJ2-4; D unresolved. Judging by the DNA end, TRBJ2-5 fits better; the J call may be wrong. Germline lookup yields CDR1 LGHDT and CDR2 YNNKEL (reference sequence). The CDR3 has 15 amino acids. CDR3 amino acids: CASSPTMGLPETQYF. The CDR3 region has the DNA TGTGCCAGCAGCCCTACCATGGGGTTGCCAGAGACCCAGTACTTC.

This clonotype has only a few counts. V gene TRBV12-3 or TRBV12-4 combines with J gene TRBJ1-2; 10 nucleotides agree with TRBD1. CDR3 length: 15 amino acids. With 6 bases clipped from V and 7 bases from J, the junction kept 11 bases outside the gene matches. The CDR3 region is CASSLGTGVNGGYTF. The CDR3 nucleotides are TGTGCCAGCAGCCTAGGGACAGGGGTAAACGGTGGCTACACCTTC.

The rearrangement links TRBV3-1 to TRBJ2-7, with 13 nucleotides matching TRBD2. Germline values: CDR1 LGHDT, CDR2 YNNKEL (reference sequence). V trimming: 4 bases; J trimming: 4 bases; junction bases outside the gene matches: 4. The CDR3 covers 15 residues. This CDR3 is CASSRWTSGGYEQYF. The CDR3 DNA reads as TGTGCCAGCAGCCGCTGGACTAGCGGGGGATACGAGCAGTACTTC.

This sequence joins TRBV7-9 and TRBJ1-2; 10 bases match TRBD1. The CDR3 has 16 residues. With 7 bases clipped from V and 0 bases from J, the junction kept 8 bases outside the gene matches. Germline V CDR1 and CDR2: SEHNR, FQNEAQ (reference sequence). CDR3 DNA: TGTGCCAGCACTACCGGGACAGGGGACCCTAACTATGGCTACACCTTC. Encoded protein: CASTTGTGDPNYGYTF.